The source of this T cell receptor beta chain is a study of OX40 agonist ivuxolimab in advanced cancers. Germline V gives CDR1 MNHEY, CDR2 SMNVEV (reference sequence). This CDR3 contains 13 residues. Study conclusions and caveats: The antigens recognized by the expanded peripheral T cells, that is their antigen specificity, were not determined. Fewer expanded clones were found on average in CD4+ than in CD8+ T cells.

Comments on this clone: Its cognate antigen is unknown.

Some clones are missing from TCRdb's copy, which holds only in-frame ones; the method was immunoSEQ multiplex PCR. Among 55,000 to 75,000 clones listed, about 82% were seen once. Sequenced here: CD4+ or CD8+ T cells sorted from blood, sampled in a trial of the OX40 agonist ivuxolimab. This TCR was sampled from an adult with an advanced solid tumor such as melanoma, head and neck, liver or kidney cancer. This chain connects TRBV27 to TRBJ2-5; no clear D gene. The DNA end lines up better with TRBJ2-7; the J call may be wrong. DNA for the CDR3: TGTGCCAGCAGTCCCCACCCTTCCGGCGAGCAGTACTTC. Translation: CASSPHPSGEQYF.